A single T cell receptor beta chain is shown here with its context. The antigen remains unidentified. This record comes from a study of OX40 agonist ivuxolimab in advanced cancers. At the level of the study: Intravenous ivuxolimab at 0.01 to 10 mg/kg was given to patients every 2 weeks. Past anti-PD-1, anti-PD-L1 or anti-CTLA-4 therapy was accepted, and roughly 40% had received some.

Produced via immunoSEQ multiplex PCR; TCRdb's table is partial and in-frame only. Of 25,000 to 40,000 clones detected, 87% appear once; the ten largest clones hold about 32%. Exclusion of a patient followed from autoimmune disease history or systemic immunosuppression. Broader study findings: With doses of 0.1 to 3.0 mg/kg, CD4+ and CD8+ blood T cells had undergone clonal expansion by week 6.

The clonotype was recovered from an adult with an advanced solid tumor such as melanoma, head and neck, liver or kidney cancer. The sequences come from CD4+ or CD8+ T cells sorted from blood, collected in a trial of the OX40 agonist ivuxolimab.

In DNA form, the CDR3 reads TGTGCCAGCAGTGGGACAGCGGACTCCTACGAGCAGTACTTC. This sequence encodes CASSGTADSYEQYF. The V call is TRBV9, the J call TRBJ2-7; 7 bases map to TRBD1. The CDR3 runs 14 residues. Germline assignment: CDR1 SGDLS and CDR2 YYNGEE. V lost 5 bases and J lost 0; bases outside the gene matches: 5.